This T cell receptor beta chain appears in the sequencing data of a study of T cell repertoires in cytomegalovirus infection. TCRdb re-called the reads with MiXCR, one entry per CDR3 protein. Altogether fewer than 350,000 distinct CDR3 sequences are present, 15% to 20% being singletons, with the ten largest covering 12%. The junction had 5 bases not matched to a gene; V was cut back by 1 base and J by 0 bases. The CDR3 has 18 amino acids. CDR1 KGHSH and CDR2 LQKENI come from the germline V gene. The clonotype was recovered from a human donor in good health (CMV status not recorded). Some clones in this sample may be carry-over from other donors' samples. The rearrangement uses TRBV18 and TRBJ2-6; 8 nucleotides align to TRBD1. Sequenced: PBMCs. CDR3 coding DNA: TGTGCCAGCTCACCACGAACAGGGGGGAACTCTGGGGCCAACGTCCTGACTTTC. This encodes CASSPRTGGNSGANVLTF. The full variable domain, its missing parts supplied by reference TRBV18 and TRBJ2-6, is NAGVMQNPRHLVRRRGQEARLRCSPMKGHSHVYWYRQLPEEGLKFMVYLQKENIIDESGMPKERFSAEFPKEGPSILRIQQVVRGDSAAYFCASSPRTGGNSGANVLTFGAGSRLTVL.